The T cell receptor (beta chain) described here comes from a study of T cell responses to AZD1222 COVID-19 vaccine. Germline CDR1 reads ENHRY; CDR2 reads SYGVKD. This CDR3 has 17 residues. The J segment lost 1 base and the V segment lost 5 bases, leaving 8 bases of the junction unmatched. Sequenced by immunoSEQ multiplex PCR; TCRdb stores in-frame clones only, minus some. In the table there are 91,000 or so clones, roughly nine tenths of which are singletons. The chain has TRBV10-3 and TRBJ2-2, with 9 bases that match TRBD1. The sequence was obtained from an adult who received the AZD1222 COVID-19 vaccine. Specimen: peripheral blood, collected 28 days after the second AZD1222 dose. The CDR3 sequence: CAISPTGGTLNTGELFF. The CDR3 region has the DNA TGTGCCATCAGTCCTACAGGGGGCACACTGAACACCGGGGAGCTGTTTTTT.